In its sample, the clone carrying this T cell receptor beta chain was seen once. The antigen is not known. Repertoires were generated with immunoSEQ multiplex PCR, while TCRdb's copy carries only in-frame clones and drops some. The sample lists some 130,000 clones, about 81% seen once, with around 2% in the top ten. The CDR3 loop spans 16 amino acids. Germline loops: CDR1 SGDLS, CDR2 YYNGEE. Losses at the gene ends were 0 bases for V and 7 bases for J; bases not matched to a gene: 8. This sample was included in a study of radiation and T cells in renal cell carcinoma. General study results and limits: Top tumor clonotypes rose in blood 2 weeks post-radiation, then contracted. Without pretreatment biopsies, baseline tumor clonotype presence was undetermined.

Time point denoted: blood 2 weeks post-SBRT. The treatment denotes: 15 Gy SBRT to primary tumor, nephrectomy 4 weeks later. The tumor was a clear cell renal cell carcinoma. The source was blood, collected from a patient whose treatment included radiotherapy and nephrectomy. The chain links TRBV9 to TRBJ2-1, with 9 bases lining up with TRBD2. This clonotype originated in a woman aged 55-70 years with renal cell carcinoma. CDR3 residues: CASSVVPAGGRNEQFF. The CDR3 DNA reads as TGTGCCAGCAGCGTAGTCCCAGCGGGGGGCCGGAATGAGCAGTTCTTC.